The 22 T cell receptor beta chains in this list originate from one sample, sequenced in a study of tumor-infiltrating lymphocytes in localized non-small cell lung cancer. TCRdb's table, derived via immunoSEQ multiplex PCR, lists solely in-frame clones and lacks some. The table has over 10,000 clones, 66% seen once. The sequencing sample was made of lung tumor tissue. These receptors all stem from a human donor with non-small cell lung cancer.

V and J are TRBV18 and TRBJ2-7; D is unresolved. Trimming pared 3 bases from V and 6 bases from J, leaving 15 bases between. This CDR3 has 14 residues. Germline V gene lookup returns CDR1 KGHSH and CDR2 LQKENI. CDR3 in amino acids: CASSPADGIGEQYF. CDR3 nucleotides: TGTGCCAGCTCACCGGCGGACGGTATCGGCGAGCAGTACTTC.

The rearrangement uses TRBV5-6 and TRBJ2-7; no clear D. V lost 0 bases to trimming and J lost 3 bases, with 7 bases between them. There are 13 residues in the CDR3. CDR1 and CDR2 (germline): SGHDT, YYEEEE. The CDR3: CASSLDLDYEQYF. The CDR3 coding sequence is TGTGCCAGCAGCTTGGATCTGGACTACGAGCAGTACTTC. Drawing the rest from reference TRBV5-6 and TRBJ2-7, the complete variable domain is DAGVTQSPTHLIKTRGQQVTLRCSPKSGHDTVSWYQQALGQGPQFIFQYYEEEERQRGNFPDRFSGHQFPNYSSELNVNALLLGDSALYLCASSLDLDYEQYFGPGTRLTVT.

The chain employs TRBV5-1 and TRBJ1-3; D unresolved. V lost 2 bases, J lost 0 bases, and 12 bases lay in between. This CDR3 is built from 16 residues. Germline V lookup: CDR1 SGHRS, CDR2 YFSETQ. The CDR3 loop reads CASSFGAGRSGNTIYF. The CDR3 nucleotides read TGCGCCAGCAGCTTCGGAGCGGGCCGCTCTGGAAACACCATATATTTT.

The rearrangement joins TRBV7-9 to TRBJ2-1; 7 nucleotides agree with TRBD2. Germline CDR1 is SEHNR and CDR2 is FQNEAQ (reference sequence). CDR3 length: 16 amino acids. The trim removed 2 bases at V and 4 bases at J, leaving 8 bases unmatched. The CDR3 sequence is CASSLYRTSVYNEQFF. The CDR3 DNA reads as TGTGCCAGCAGCTTATATCGGACTAGTGTTTACAATGAGCAGTTCTTC.

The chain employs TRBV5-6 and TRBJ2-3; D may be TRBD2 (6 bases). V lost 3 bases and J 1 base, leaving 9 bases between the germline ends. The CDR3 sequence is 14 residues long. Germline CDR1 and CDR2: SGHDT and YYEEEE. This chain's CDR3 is CASSSRGGTDTQYF. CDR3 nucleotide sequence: TGTGCCAGCAGCTCCCGCGGGGGCACAGATACGCAGTATTTT.

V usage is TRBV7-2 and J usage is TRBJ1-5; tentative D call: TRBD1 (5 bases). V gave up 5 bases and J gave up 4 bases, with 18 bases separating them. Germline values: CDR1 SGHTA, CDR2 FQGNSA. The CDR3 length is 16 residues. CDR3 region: CASSLGGAGPNQPQHF. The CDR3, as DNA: TGTGCCAGCAGCCTAGGAGGGGCAGGGCCAAATCAGCCCCAGCATTTT.

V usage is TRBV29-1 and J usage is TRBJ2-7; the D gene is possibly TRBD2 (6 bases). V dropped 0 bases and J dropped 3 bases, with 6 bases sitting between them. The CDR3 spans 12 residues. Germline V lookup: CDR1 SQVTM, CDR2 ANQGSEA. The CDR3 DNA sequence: TGCAGCGTTGAAGAGGGGGGCTACGAGCAGTACTTC. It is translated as CSVEEGGYEQYF.

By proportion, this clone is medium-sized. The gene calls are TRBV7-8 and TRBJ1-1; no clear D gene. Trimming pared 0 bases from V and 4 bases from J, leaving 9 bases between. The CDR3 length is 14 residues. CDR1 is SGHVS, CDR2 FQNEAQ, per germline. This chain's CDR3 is CASSLARHLTEAFF. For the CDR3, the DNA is TGTGCCAGCAGCTTAGCTCGCCACCTCACTGAAGCTTTCTTT.

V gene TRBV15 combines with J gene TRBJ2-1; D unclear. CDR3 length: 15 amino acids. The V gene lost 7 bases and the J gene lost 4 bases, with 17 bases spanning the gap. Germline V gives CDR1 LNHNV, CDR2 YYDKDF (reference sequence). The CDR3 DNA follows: TGTGCCACCACACCCCTAGATTTCCTTTACAATGAGCAGTTCTTC. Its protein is CATTPLDFLYNEQFF.

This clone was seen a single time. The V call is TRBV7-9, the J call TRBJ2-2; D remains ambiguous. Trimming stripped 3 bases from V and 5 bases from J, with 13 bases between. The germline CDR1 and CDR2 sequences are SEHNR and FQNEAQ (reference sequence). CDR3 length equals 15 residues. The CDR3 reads CASSFLPVATGELFF. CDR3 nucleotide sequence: TGTGCCAGCAGCTTTCTCCCCGTAGCTACCGGGGAGCTGTTTTTT.

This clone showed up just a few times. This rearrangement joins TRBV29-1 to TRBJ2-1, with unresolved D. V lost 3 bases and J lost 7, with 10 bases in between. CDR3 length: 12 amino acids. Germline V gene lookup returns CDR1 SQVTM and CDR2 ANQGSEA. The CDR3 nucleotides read TGCAGCGTTGAGAGGTGGGATAATGAGCAGTTCTTC. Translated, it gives CSVERWDNEQFF.

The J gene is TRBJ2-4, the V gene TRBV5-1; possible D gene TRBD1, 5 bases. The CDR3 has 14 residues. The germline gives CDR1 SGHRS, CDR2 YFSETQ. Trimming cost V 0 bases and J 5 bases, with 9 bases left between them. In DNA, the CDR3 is TGCGCCAGCAGCTTGGCCTCACAGGAAAACATTCAGTACTTC. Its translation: CASSLASQENIQYF.

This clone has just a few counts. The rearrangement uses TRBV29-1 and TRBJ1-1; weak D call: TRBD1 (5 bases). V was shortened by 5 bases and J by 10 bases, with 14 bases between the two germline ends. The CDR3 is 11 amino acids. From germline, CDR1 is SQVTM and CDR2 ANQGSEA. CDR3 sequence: CSVWDLRGAFF. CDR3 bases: TGCAGCGTTTGGGACCTACGAGGAGCTTTCTTT.

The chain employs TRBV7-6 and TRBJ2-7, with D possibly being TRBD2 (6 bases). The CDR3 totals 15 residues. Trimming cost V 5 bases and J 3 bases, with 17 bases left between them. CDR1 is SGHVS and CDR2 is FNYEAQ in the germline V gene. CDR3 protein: CASSRVGGSFYEQYF. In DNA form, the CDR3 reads TGTGCCAGCAGCCGGGTTGGGGGGTCTTTCTACGAGCAGTACTTC.

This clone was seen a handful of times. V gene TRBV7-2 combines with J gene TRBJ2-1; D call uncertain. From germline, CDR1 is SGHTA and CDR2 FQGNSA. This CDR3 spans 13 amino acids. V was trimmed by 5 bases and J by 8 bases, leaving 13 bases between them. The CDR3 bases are TGTGCCAGCAGCCCATTCCAGGAGTATGAGCAGTTCTTC. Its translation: CASSPFQEYEQFF. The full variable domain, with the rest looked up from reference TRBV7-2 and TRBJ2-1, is GAGVSQSPSNKVTEKGKDVELRCDPISGHTALYWYRQSLGQGLEFLIYFQGNSAPDKSGLPSDRFSAERTGGSVSTLTIQRTQQEDSAVYLCASSPFQEYEQFFGPGTRLTVL.

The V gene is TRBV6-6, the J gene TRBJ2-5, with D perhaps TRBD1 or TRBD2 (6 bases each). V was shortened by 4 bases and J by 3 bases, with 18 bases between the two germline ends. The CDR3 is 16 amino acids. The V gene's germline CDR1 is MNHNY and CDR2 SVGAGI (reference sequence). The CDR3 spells CASSSLAGHYKETQYF. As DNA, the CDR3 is TGTGCCAGCAGTTCACTGGCGGGACACTACAAAGAGACCCAGTACTTC.

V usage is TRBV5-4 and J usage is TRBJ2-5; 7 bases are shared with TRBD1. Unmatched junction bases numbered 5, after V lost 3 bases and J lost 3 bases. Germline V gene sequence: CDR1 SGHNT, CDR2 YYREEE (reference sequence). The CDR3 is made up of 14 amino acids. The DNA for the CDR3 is TGTGCCAGCAGCTCGGGACAGAGAAAAGAGACCCAGTACTTC. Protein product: CASSSGQRKETQYF.

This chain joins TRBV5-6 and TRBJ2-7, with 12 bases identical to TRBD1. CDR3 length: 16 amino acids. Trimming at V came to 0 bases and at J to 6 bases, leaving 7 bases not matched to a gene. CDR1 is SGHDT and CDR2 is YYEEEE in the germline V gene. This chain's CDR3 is CASSLALGTGGREQYF. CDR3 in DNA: TGTGCCAGCAGCTTGGCTCTTGGGACAGGGGGCCGCGAGCAGTACTTC. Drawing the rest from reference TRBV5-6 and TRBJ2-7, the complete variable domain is DAGVTQSPTHLIKTRGQQVTLRCSPKSGHDTVSWYQQALGQGPQFIFQYYEEEERQRGNFPDRFSGHQFPNYSSELNVNALLLGDSALYLCASSLALGTGGREQYFGPGTRLTVT.

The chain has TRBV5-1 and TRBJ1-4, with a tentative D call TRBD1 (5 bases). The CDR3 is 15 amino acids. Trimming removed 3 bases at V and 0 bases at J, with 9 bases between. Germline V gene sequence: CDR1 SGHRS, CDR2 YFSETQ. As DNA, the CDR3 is TGCGCCAGCAGCTCCCAGGGTGCAACTAATGAAAAACTGTTTTTT. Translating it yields CASSSQGATNEKLFF.

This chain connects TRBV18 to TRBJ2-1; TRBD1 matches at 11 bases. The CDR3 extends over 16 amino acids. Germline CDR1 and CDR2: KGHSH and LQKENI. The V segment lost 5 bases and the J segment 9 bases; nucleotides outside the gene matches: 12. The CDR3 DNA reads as TGTGCCAGCTCAACTAGGACAGGGGGCTTATCGGGTGAGCAGTTCTTC. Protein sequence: CASSTRTGGLSGEQFF.

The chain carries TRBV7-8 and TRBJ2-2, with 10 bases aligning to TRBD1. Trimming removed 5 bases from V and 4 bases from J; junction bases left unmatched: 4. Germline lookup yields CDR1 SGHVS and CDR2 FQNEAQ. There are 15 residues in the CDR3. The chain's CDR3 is CASSNRDRGTGELFF. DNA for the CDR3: TGTGCCAGCAGCAACCGGGACAGGGGCACCGGGGAGCTGTTTTTT.

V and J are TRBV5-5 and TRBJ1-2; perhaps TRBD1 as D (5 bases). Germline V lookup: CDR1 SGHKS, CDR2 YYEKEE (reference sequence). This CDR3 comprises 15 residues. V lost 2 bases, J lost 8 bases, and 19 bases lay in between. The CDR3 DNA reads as TGTGCCAGCAGCTTTCCACCGGGACGAGAAACAGGCTACACCTTC. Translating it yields CASSFPPGRETGYTF. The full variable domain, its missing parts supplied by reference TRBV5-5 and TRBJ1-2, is DAGVTQSPTHLIKTRGQQVTLRCSPISGHKSVSWYQQVLGQGPQFIFQYYEKEERGRGNFPDRFSARQFPNYSSELNVNALLLGDSALYLCASSFPPGRETGYTFGSGTRLTVV.